Below, one T cell receptor (beta chain) is given with its context. What it binds is not known. The sample belongs to a study of shared clonotypes between healthy human individuals. Study-wide results and limits: The authors expected sequencing depth to affect clonotype sharing among donors. Few donors limited the genetic and exposure-history diversity represented. Generally, estimated richness proved larger in naive subsets than it did in memory subsets.

Trimming left V 0 bases short and J 4 bases short, with 12 bases between. In germline, CDR1 is KGHSH, CDR2 LQKENI. This CDR3 region has 16 residues. Sequencing was performed with immunoSEQ multiplex PCR; in TCRdb, only in-frame clones are kept and a portion is missing. The repertoire has 2,500,000 or so clones, roughly 93% of them found once; the top ten carry approximately 0.35%. Among the donors, all were Caucasian adults who lived in Nashville, Tennessee. V is TRBV18 and J is TRBJ2-2; D tentatively reads TRBD1 or TRBD2 (5 bases each). The sequenced sample consisted of naive CD4+ T cells from PBMCs. Subset denoted: CD45RA+ positively selected. This TCR was sampled from a man between 18 and 35 years old in good health. Some clones in this sample may be carry-over from other donors' samples. The CDR3 DNA reads TGTGCCAGCTCACCACCTTCGGGGCCCGGCACCGGGGAGCTGTTTTTT. Its protein is CASSPPSGPGTGELFF.